This is a list of T cell receptor beta chains from one sample in a study of blood T cell repertoires in COVID-19. Sequenced by immunoSEQ multiplex PCR; TCRdb stores in-frame clones only, minus some. The sample contains about 250,000 clones, 80% to 90% of which appear only once. Sequences were obtained from peripheral blood. The receptor source for this set is a man older than 75 with acute or convalescent COVID-19. CDR3s include the opening cysteine and the closing phenylalanine or tryptophan. Each record gives: clone size, J gene, V gene, CDR3 protein. Rows may omit the clone size; those that give it use once, few, many or a size class.

>NA|TRBJ2-1|TRBV5-4
CASSLRSGSSYNEQFF
>NA|TRBJ2-7|TRBV6-5
CASSYSQRGGFYEQYF
>NA|TRBJ2-3|TRBV9
CASSVAPGTGLDTQYF
>NA|TRBJ2-7|TRBV28
CASSTPGLAGGGSEQYF
>NA|TRBJ1-3|TRBV5-1
CASSPQGSGNTIYF
>NA|TRBJ2-4|TRBV11-1
CASSLAGSGGQNIQYF
>NA|TRBJ2-1|TRBV5-1
CASSLVPPDSYNEQFF
>NA|TRBJ2-2|TRBV7-3
CASSIQGTNTGELFF
>NA|TRBJ1-1|TRBV7-9
CATARQDRGKGNTEAFF
>NA|TRBJ1-1|TRBV4-3
CASSQELSTEAFF
>NA|TRBJ1-2|TRBV3-1/TRBV3-2
CASSRWGQGYGYTF
>NA|TRBJ2-3|TRBV9
CASSVVTVDTQYF
>few|TRBJ2-1|TRBV6-2/TRBV6-3
CASSYPAGDQPGARNEQFF
>NA|TRBJ1-3|TRBV6-5
CASSYFRSSGNTIYF
>many|TRBJ1-5|TRBV19
CASSFYGGEAQHF
>NA|TRBJ2-3|TRBV7-3
CASSLRLAPDTQYF
>NA|TRBJ1-5|TRBV10-3
CAISESAGLLNQPQHF
>NA|TRBJ2-1|TRBV6-5
CASSRSGGAYNEQFF
>NA|TRBJ1-5|TRBV19
CASTLMDRGRNQPQHF
>NA|TRBJ1-6|TRBV19
CASSPGQGRASSSPPHF
>NA|TRBJ1-6|TRBV6-6
CASTRKRTAYNSPLHF
>NA|TRBJ1-5|TRBV7-8
CASSLERTASKWPQHF
>NA|TRBJ1-6|TRBV9
CASRGGMGNSPLHF
>once|TRBJ2-1|TRBV6-6
CASSLDRGNEQFF
>NA|TRBJ2-6|TRBV4-3
CASSQDPQGASSGANVLTF
>NA|TRBJ2-2|TRBV7-2
CASSLVSGGARELFF
>NA|TRBJ2-3|TRBV5-4
CASRGAGGTDTQYF
>NA|TRBJ2-2|TRBV5-8
CASSLGQLNTGELFF
>NA|TRBJ1-1|TRBV4-1
CASSQVGTGGTEAFF
>NA|TRBJ1-2|TRBV5-6
CASSKWTGGRRVQGYTF
>NA|TRBJ2-1|TRBV6-5
CASSTTGDNEQFF
>NA|TRBJ1-5|TRBV25-1
CASSETGVGNQPQHF
>once|TRBJ2-3|TRBV3-1/TRBV3-2
CASSPSGGDTQYF
>NA|TRBJ2-4|TRBV29-1
CSVETDPAKNIQYF
>NA|TRBJ2-7|TRBV2
CAGRDAYEQYF
>NA|TRBJ2-2|TRBV7-9
CASMASGRADTGELFF
>NA|TRBJ2-2|TRBV6-2/TRBV6-3
CASSYGTGVTGELFF
>NA|TRBJ1-2|TRBV2
CATKGQGVDGYTF
>NA|TRBJ1-2|TRBV5-4
CASSLDGQGLGYTF
>NA|TRBJ1-1|TRBV6-5
CASRETGGTVEAFF
>NA|TRBJ1-5|TRBV4-2
CASSQDQGRSSQPQHF
>NA|TRBJ1-6|TRBV9
CASSELYNSPLHF
>NA|TRBJ2-1|TRBV3-1/TRBV3-2
CASSQDRLSYNEQFF
>NA|TRBJ2-2|TRBV28
CASRTSGRGELFF
>NA|TRBJ2-3|TRBV18
CASSPLGRGGTDTQYF
>NA|TRBJ1-1|TRBV6-4
CASSEFFLDLATGGREGAFF
>NA|TRBJ1-2|TRBV6-5
CASRDRQGANYGYTF
>few|TRBJ1-6|TRBV7-6
CASSGDRGSNSPLHF
>NA|TRBJ1-1|TRBV29-1
CSVERSVDTEAFF
>NA|TRBJ2-1|TRBV11-2
CASSLDSLAGGRSSYNEQFF
>NA|TRBJ1-1|TRBV5-1
CASSLNRNTEAFF
>NA|TRBJ2-4|TRBV21-1
CASSKAGDQNIQYF